Presented here are 24 T cell receptor beta chains from one specimen sequenced in a study of early T cells in non-severe SARS-CoV-2 infection. MiXCR, run by TCRdb on the 5' RACE reads, gives a single entry per CDR3 protein. The data contain approximately 47,000 distinct CDR3 sequences, roughly 10% of them singletons. This specimen was whole blood, taken at baseline. All receptors come from an adult who was a healthcare worker with PCR-confirmed SARS-CoV-2 infection or an uninfected control (not recorded which).

The J gene is TRBJ1-1, the V gene TRBV20-1, with unresolved D. The CDR3 extends over 15 amino acids. The V gene's germline CDR1 is DFQATT and CDR2 SNEGSKA (reference sequence). Trimming removed 2 bases at V and 0 bases at J, with 13 bases between. The CDR3, as DNA: TGCAGTGCTAGACTGGGTCTTTGGTTGAACACTGAAGCTTTCTTT. Translating gives CSARLGLWLNTEAFF.

This chain connects TRBV10-3 to TRBJ2-3, with D perhaps TRBD1 (6 bases). V dropped 10 bases and J dropped 0 bases, with 14 bases sitting between them. CDR1 is ENHRY and CDR2 is SYGVKD in the germline V gene. The CDR3 runs 14 residues. The CDR3 DNA is TGTGCCACTAGTCGACAGGCTAGCACAGATACGCAGTATTTT. Translated, it gives CATSRQASTDTQYF.

This clonotype was recorded many times. J is TRBJ2-3 and V is TRBV29-1; possibly TRBD1 or TRBD2 for D (6 bases each). Trimming removed 5 bases from V and 4 bases from J, with 16 bases in between. Per germline, CDR1 SQVTM and CDR2 ANQGSEA. This CDR3 spans 14 amino acids. The chain's CDR3 is CSVCRGEIADTQYF. CDR3 nucleotides: TGCAGCGTTTGTAGGGGGGAAATAGCAGATACGCAGTATTTT.

This clonotype was picked up many times. This chain uses TRBV28 with TRBJ2-1, with TRBD2 identical over 8 bases. The CDR3 length is 14 residues. The V gene end was trimmed by 3 bases and the J gene end by 6 bases; junction bases not matched to a gene: 4. Per the germline V gene, CDR1 is MDHEN and CDR2 is SYDVKM. CDR3 loop: CASSFLAGGNEQFF. As DNA, the CDR3 is TGTGCCAGCAGTTTTTTGGCGGGAGGCAATGAGCAGTTCTTC.

This clonotype appeared a few times. The chain couples TRBV5-4 to TRBJ2-7; D may be TRBD1 (6 bases). The CDR3 consists of 14 residues. Trimming removed 3 bases from V and 6 bases from J, with 16 bases in between. CDR1 and CDR2 (germline): SGHNT, YYREEE (reference sequence). The CDR3 DNA follows: TGTGCCAGCAGCTCCCGGCCAGGGGTATCCGAGCAGTACTTC. This encodes CASSSRPGVSEQYF.

The rearrangement links TRBV6-2 or TRBV6-3 to TRBJ2-1; D may be TRBD1 or TRBD2 (5 bases each). The V gene's germline CDR1 is MNHEY and CDR2 SVGEGT. Between the trimmed V and J ends, which lost 2 bases and 4 bases, there was a span of 24 bases. This CDR3 has 19 residues. CDR3 in DNA: TGTGCCAGCAGTTACCCGAGGGGCCGTATTAGGTCACTATACAATGAGCAGTTCTTC. Protein sequence: CASSYPRGRIRSLYNEQFF.

This clonotype was seen ten or more times. The chain employs TRBV29-1 and TRBJ1-1; 7 bases match TRBD1. Germline-derived CDR1 and CDR2 are SQVTM and ANQGSEA. V shed 1 base, J shed 3 bases, and the junction held 2 bases outside the gene matches. CDR3 size: 13 residues. As DNA, the CDR3 is TGCAGCGTTGAAGGACAGGGCTACACTGAAGCTTTCTTT. Its protein product is CSVEGQGYTEAFF.

This clonotype was seen more than once but under ten times. This rearrangement joins TRBV7-2 to TRBJ2-3; D possibly matches TRBD1 or TRBD2 (5 bases each). Per the germline V gene, CDR1 is SGHTA and CDR2 is FQGNSA. This CDR3 is built from 15 residues. V lost 5 bases, J lost 2 bases, and 14 bases lay in between. CDR3 sequence: CASSGDGSFTDTQYF. The CDR3, as DNA: TGTGCCAGCAGCGGGGACGGAAGCTTCACAGATACGCAGTATTTT.

This clonotype was counted between two and nine times. V and J are TRBV19 and TRBJ1-2; D unclear. The CDR3 contains 15 residues. V gave up 0 bases and J gave up 4 bases, with 12 bases separating them. Germline CDR1 is LNHDA and CDR2 is SQIVND (reference sequence). CDR3 DNA: TGTGCCAGTAGTATAGATCGCACAGCTTCCTATGGCTACACCTTC. Translation: CASSIDRTASYGYTF.

This clonotype appeared a few times. J is TRBJ2-2 and V is TRBV20-1; no clear D. There are 15 residues in the CDR3. Trimming stripped 2 bases from V and 3 bases from J, with 13 bases between. Germline loops: CDR1 DFQATT, CDR2 SNEGSKA (reference sequence). The CDR3 DNA reads as TGCAGTGCTAGACCCACACAAGCTTACACCGGGGAGCTGTTTTTT. It is translated as CSARPTQAYTGELFF.

The table lists this clonotype with a few counts. V is TRBV9 and J is TRBJ2-6; 7 nucleotides match TRBD1. CDR1 and CDR2 (germline): SGDLS, YYNGEE. The CDR3 is 17 amino acids. Unmatched junction bases numbered 8, after V lost 4 bases and J lost 1 base. The CDR3 reads CASSSRQGRSGANVLTF. The CDR3 region has the DNA TGTGCCAGCAGCTCTCGACAGGGAAGGTCTGGGGCCAACGTCCTGACTTTC. Looking up the rest from reference TRBV9 and TRBJ2-6 gives the full variable domain: DSGVTQTPKHLITATGQRVTLRCSPRSGDLSVYWYQQSLDQGLQFLIQYYNGEERAKGNILERFSAQQFPDLHSELNLSSLELGDSALYFCASSSRQGRSGANVLTFGAGSRLTVL.

There are many counts of this clonotype. The chain is built from TRBV7-2 and TRBJ1-2, with a possible D match to TRBD1 (6 bases). This CDR3 spans 15 amino acids. Trimming took off 3 bases at V and 7 bases at J, with 18 bases between the two ends. CDR1 is SGHTA and CDR2 is FQGNSA in the germline V gene. The CDR3 spells CASSLRTAGEGGYTF. In nucleotides, the CDR3 is TGTGCCAGCAGCTTGCGGACAGCCGGGGAGGGTGGCTACACCTTC.

This chain joins TRBV12-3 or TRBV12-4 and TRBJ2-3; 7 nucleotides match TRBD1. This CDR3 has 15 residues. The V segment lost 6 bases and the J segment 0 bases; nucleotides outside the gene matches: 6. In nucleotides, the CDR3 is TGTGCCAGCAGCCCGGGACAGCTTAGCACAGATACGCAGTATTTT. It yields the protein CASSPGQLSTDTQYF.

There are many counts of this clonotype. The chain carries TRBV2 and TRBJ2-3; TRBD2 matches at 10 bases. Germline V gene lookup returns CDR1 SNHLY and CDR2 FYNNEI. This CDR3 is built from 14 residues. With 7 bases clipped from V and 4 bases from J, the junction kept 5 bases outside the gene matches. Here the CDR3 reads CASKASGSSDTQYF. CDR3 in DNA: TGTGCCAGCAAGGCTAGCGGGAGCTCAGATACGCAGTATTTT.

The rearrangement uses TRBV30 and TRBJ1-5; 8 nucleotides agree with TRBD1. V shed 2 bases, J shed 7 bases, and the junction held 7 bases outside the gene matches. Per the germline V gene, CDR1 is GTSNPN and CDR2 is SVGIG (reference sequence). This CDR3 contains 14 residues. This chain's CDR3 is CAWSTDRVGQPQHF. CDR3 DNA sequence: TGTGCCTGGAGTACGGACAGGGTGGGCCAGCCCCAGCATTTT.

A few counts support this clonotype. The rearrangement links TRBV7-2 to TRBJ1-2, with D unresolved. The CDR3 consists of 11 residues. The ends were cut back, 4 bases at V and 4 bases at J, with 4 bases in the middle. Germline V gene sequence: CDR1 SGHTA, CDR2 FQGNSA. The CDR3 region is CASSYFYGYTF. The CDR3 DNA follows: TGTGCCAGCAGCTACTTCTATGGCTACACCTTC.

This clonotype was seen a few times. The rearrangement links TRBV12-3 or TRBV12-4 to TRBJ2-7; 11 nucleotides line up with TRBD2. The CDR3 spans 14 residues. Trimming at V came to 7 bases and at J to 2 bases, leaving 4 bases not matched to a gene. The CDR3 nucleotides read TGTGCCAGCAAAACTAGCGGGGGACCCTACGAGCAGTACTTC. Its translation is CASKTSGGPYEQYF.

The rearrangement uses TRBV4-1 and TRBJ1-5; TRBD1 might be the D (5 bases). Trimming pared 3 bases from V and 6 bases from J, leaving 15 bases between. CDR3 length: 15 amino acids. Germline values: CDR1 MGHRA, CDR2 YSYEKL. CDR3: CASSQFERGAQPQHF. The CDR3 DNA is TGCGCCAGCAGCCAGTTTGAAAGGGGCGCTCAGCCCCAGCATTTT.

This clonotype showed up just a few times. The chain uses TRBV6-1 and TRBJ2-2, with D hard to call. V shed 4 bases and J shed 1 base, with 10 bases lying between them. The length of the CDR3 is 15 residues. In germline, CDR1 is MNHNS, CDR2 SASEGT. The CDR3 sequence: CASSAWTENTGELFF. The DNA for the CDR3 is TGTGCCAGCAGTGCCTGGACGGAGAACACCGGGGAGCTGTTTTTT.

This chain connects TRBV30 to TRBJ2-3; 13 nucleotides match TRBD2. With 2 bases clipped from V and 2 bases from J, the junction kept 7 bases outside the gene matches. The CDR3 is made up of 17 amino acids. Germline loops: CDR1 GTSNPN, CDR2 SVGIG (reference sequence). The CDR3 bases are TGTGCCTGGAGTCACGGACTAGCGGGGGCCCTCACAGATACGCAGTATTTT. Translated, it gives CAWSHGLAGALTDTQYF.

This clonotype was found once. V gene TRBV27 combines with J gene TRBJ2-2, with 7 bases lining up with TRBD2. The CDR3 contains 16 residues. V lost 5 bases and J lost 1; bases outside the gene matches: 7. CDR1 MNHEY and CDR2 SMNVEV come from the germline V gene (reference sequence). CDR3 loop: CASSRPTSVNTGELFF. As DNA, the CDR3 is TGTGCCAGCAGTAGGCCAACTAGCGTGAACACCGGGGAGCTGTTTTTT.

This clonotype has a count of ten or more. This chain links TRBV19 with TRBJ1-4; D unclear. Trimming removed 8 bases at V and 0 bases at J, with 10 bases between. CDR3 length: 14 residues. Germline V CDR1 and CDR2: LNHDA, SQIVND (reference sequence). The CDR3 DNA follows: TGTGCCAGTGGCGCAGTCGCAACTAATGAAAAACTGTTTTTT. Translated, it gives CASGAVATNEKLFF.

In this sample, this clonotype turned up many times. J is TRBJ1-6 and V is TRBV30; a possible D gene is TRBD1 (6 bases). Germline V CDR1 and CDR2: GTSNPN, SVGIG (reference sequence). CDR3 length: 13 amino acids. Trimming took off 1 base at V and 11 bases at J, with 12 bases between the two ends. The CDR3 DNA sequence: TGTGCCTGGAGTGAAGGGGGTATTGCACCCCTCCACTTT. This translates into CAWSEGGIAPLHF.

This clonotype was seen many times. The V call is TRBV12-3 or TRBV12-4, the J call TRBJ2-7, with 7 bases identical to TRBD1. J gave up 1 base and V 6 bases, and 6 bases lay outside the gene matches. The length of the CDR3 is 14 residues. CDR3 protein: CASSPGTASYEQYF. The CDR3 DNA follows: TGTGCCAGCAGCCCCGGGACAGCTTCCTACGAGCAGTACTTC.